The rows below give T cell receptor beta chains drawn from one sample of a study of shared clonotypes between healthy human individuals. Using immunoSEQ multiplex PCR, the repertoire was profiled, and TCRdb retains in-frame clones only, with some absent. Among 700,000 to 950,000 clones listed, about 97% were seen once. Sequenced: naive CD8+ T cells sorted from blood. These receptors were obtained from a man aged 30 to 45 in good health. Each CDR3 is given with its conserved first and last residue. D genes are given only for firm matches. Clone size appears in some rows only: once, few, many, or a class for an expanded clone.

len,abundance,d_gene,v_gene,j_gene,CDR3nt,CDR3aa
15,NA,NA,TRBV9,TRBJ2-1,TGTGCCAGCAGCCCACATGGGGTCTCGACAAATGAGCAGTTCTTC,CASSPHGVSTNEQFF
17,NA,TRBD2,TRBV11-2,TRBJ2-5,TGTGCCAGCAGCAGAGGGGGCGCGGGAGGGCCTGGTGAGACCCAGTACTTC,CASSRGGAGGPGETQYF
15,NA,TRBD2,TRBV19,TRBJ2-1,TGTGCCAGTACTAGACTAGCGGGAGGGGTTAATGAGCAGTTCTTC,CASTRLAGGVNEQFF
16,NA,TRBD1,TRBV4-2,TRBJ1-1,TGTGCCAGCAGCCAGGACCCCAGGGGGATGAACACTGAAGCTTTCTTT,CASSQDPRGMNTEAFF
14,NA,NA,TRBV29-1,TRBJ2-1,TGCAGCGTTGACTCAGGGGACTCCTACAATGAGCAGTTCTTC,CSVDSGDSYNEQFF
15,NA,TRBD2,TRBV27,TRBJ2-7,TGTGCCAGCAGTCCCAGGACTAGCGTTACCTACGAGCAGTACTTC,CASSPRTSVTYEQYF
13,NA,TRBD1,TRBV19,TRBJ2-1,TGTGCCAGTAGTATCGGACAGGGAAATGAGCAGTTCTTC,CASSIGQGNEQFF
11,NA,NA,TRBV27,TRBJ1-1,TGTGCCAGCAGTTCACACACTGAAGCTTTCTTT,CASSSHTEAFF
14,NA,NA,TRBV13,TRBJ2-7,TGTGCCAGCAGCCCCTCCGGGATGTCCTACGAGCAGTACTTC,CASSPSGMSYEQYF
16,NA,TRBD2,TRBV4-1,TRBJ2-1,TGCGCCAGCAGCCAACCTAGCGGGACGGCCGACAATGAGCAGTTCTTC,CASSQPSGTADNEQFF
13,once,TRBD2,TRBV11-1,TRBJ2-3,TGTGCCAGCGGACTAGTTCGGGGAGGTACGCAGTATTTT,CASGLVRGGTQYF
13,NA,NA,TRBV2,TRBJ2-7,TGTGCCAGCAGGTGGGGACATGACTACGAGCAGTACTTC,CASRWGHDYEQYF
13,NA,TRBD1,TRBV11-1,TRBJ2-7,TGTGCCAGCAGCATTGGACAGGGCTACGAGCAGTACTTC,CASSIGQGYEQYF
19,NA,TRBD2,TRBV7-2,TRBJ2-1,TGTGCCAGCAGCTTAGGACTAGCGGGCGGCCCCCGCTCCTACAATGAGCAGTTCTTC,CASSLGLAGGPRSYNEQFF
14,NA,NA,TRBV27,TRBJ2-7,TGTGCCAGCAGTCTTCAGGGCCCGCACTACGAGCAGTACTTC,CASSLQGPHYEQYF
17,NA,NA,TRBV9,TRBJ2-1,TGTGCCAGCAGCGCCATGCAGGGGGGTTCGACAGACAATGAGCAGTTCTTC,CASSAMQGGSTDNEQFF